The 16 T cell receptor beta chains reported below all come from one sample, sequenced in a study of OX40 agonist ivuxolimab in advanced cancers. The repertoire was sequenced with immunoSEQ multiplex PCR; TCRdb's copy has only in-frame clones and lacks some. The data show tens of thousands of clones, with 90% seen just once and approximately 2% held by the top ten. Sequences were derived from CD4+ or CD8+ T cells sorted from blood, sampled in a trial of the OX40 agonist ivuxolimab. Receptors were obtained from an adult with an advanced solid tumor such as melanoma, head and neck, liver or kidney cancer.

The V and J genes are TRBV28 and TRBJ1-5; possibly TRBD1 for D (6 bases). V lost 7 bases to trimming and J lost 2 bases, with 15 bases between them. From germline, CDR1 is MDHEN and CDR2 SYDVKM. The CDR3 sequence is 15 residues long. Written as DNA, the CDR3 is TGTGCCAGCACCCTCCGGGCAGGGGGCAATCAGCCCCAGCATTTT. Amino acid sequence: CASTLRAGGNQPQHF.

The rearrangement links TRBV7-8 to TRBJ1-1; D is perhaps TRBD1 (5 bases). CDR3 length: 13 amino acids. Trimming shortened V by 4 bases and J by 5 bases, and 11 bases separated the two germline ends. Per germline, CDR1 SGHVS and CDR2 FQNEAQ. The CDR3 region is CASSSKRGTEAFF. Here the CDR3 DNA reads TGTGCCAGCAGCTCGAAGCGGGGGACTGAAGCTTTCTTT.

Written as DNA, the CDR3 is TGCGCCAGCAGCTTGACGCAGGACGATTGGTACTTC. Translated: CASSLTQDDWYF. This chain joins TRBV5-1 and TRBJ2-7; D ambiguous. Germline assignment: CDR1 SGHRS and CDR2 YFSETQ. The ends were cut back, 1 base at V and 12 bases at J, with 14 bases in the middle. This CDR3 is built from 12 residues.

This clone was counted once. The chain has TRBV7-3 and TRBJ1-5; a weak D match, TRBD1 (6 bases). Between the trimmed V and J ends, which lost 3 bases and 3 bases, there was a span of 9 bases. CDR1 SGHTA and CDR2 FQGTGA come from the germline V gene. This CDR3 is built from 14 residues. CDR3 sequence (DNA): TGTGCCAGCAGCTTGGACAGCGCCAATCAGCCCCAGCATTTT. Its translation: CASSLDSANQPQHF.

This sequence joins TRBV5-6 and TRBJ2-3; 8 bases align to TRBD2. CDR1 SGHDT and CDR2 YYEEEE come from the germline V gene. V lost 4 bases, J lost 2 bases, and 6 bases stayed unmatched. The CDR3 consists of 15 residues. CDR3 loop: CASSPRTSFTDTQYF. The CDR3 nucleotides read TGTGCCAGCAGCCCACGGACTAGCTTCACAGATACGCAGTATTTT.

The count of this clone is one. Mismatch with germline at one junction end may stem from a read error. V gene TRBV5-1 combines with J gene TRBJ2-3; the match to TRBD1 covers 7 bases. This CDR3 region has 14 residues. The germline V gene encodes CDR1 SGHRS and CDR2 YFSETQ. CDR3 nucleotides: TGCGCCAGCAGCTCTACAGGGGCCACAAATACGCAGTATTTT. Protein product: CASSSTGATNTQYF.

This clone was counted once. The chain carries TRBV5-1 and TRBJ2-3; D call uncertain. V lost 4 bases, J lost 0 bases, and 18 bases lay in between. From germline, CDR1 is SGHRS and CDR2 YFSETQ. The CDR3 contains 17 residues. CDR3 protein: CASSARRALPSTDTQYF. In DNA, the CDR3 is TGCGCCAGCAGCGCCCGCAGAGCCTTACCTAGCACAGATACGCAGTATTTT.

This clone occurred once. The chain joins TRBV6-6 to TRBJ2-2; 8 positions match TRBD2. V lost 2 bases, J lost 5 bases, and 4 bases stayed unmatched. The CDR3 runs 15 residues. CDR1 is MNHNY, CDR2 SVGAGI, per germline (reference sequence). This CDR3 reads CASSYLRGGTGELFF. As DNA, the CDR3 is TGTGCCAGCAGTTACCTACGCGGGGGGACCGGGGAGCTGTTTTTT.

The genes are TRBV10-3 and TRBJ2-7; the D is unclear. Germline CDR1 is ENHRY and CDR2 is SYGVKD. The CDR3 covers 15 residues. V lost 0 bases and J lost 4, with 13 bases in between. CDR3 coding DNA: TGTGCCATCAGTGAGTCGACCTCCCTTGTATACGAGCAGTACTTC. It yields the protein CAISESTSLVYEQYF.

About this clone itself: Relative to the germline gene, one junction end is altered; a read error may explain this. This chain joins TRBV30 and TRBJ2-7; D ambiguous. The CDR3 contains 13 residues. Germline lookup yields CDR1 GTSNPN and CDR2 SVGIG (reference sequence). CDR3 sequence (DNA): TGTGCCTGGAGTGCCCAACCCCGAGTCGCCCCTCTCTTC. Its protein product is CAWSAQPRVAPLF.

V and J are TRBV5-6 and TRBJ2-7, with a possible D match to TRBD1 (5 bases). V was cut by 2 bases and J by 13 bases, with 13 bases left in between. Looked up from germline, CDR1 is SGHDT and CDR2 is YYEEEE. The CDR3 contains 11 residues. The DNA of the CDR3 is TGTGCCAGCAGCTTTTCAGGGATGAGTTACTTC. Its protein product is CASSFSGMSYF.

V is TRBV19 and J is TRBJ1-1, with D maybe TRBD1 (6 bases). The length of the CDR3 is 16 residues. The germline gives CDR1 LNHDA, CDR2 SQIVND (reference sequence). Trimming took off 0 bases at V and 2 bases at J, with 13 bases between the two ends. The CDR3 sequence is CASSIDLGDTNTEAFF. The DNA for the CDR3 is TGTGCCAGTAGTATAGATCTTGGGGACACCAACACTGAAGCTTTCTTT.

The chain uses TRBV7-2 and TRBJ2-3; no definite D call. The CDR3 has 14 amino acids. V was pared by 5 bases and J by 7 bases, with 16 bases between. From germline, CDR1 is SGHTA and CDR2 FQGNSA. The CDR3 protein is CASSRFGDYYTQYF. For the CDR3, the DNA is TGTGCCAGCAGCCGATTTGGGGATTACTATACGCAGTATTTT.

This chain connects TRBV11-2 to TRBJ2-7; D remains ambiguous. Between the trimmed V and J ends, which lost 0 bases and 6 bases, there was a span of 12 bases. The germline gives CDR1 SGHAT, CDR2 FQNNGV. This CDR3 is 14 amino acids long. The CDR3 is CASSLDRARGEQYF. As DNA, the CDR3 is TGTGCCAGCAGCTTAGATCGGGCTAGAGGCGAGCAGTACTTC.

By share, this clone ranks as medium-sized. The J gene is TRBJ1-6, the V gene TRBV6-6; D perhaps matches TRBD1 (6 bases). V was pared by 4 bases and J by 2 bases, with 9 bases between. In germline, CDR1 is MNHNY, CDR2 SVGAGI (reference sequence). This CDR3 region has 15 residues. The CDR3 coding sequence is TGTGCCAGCAGTTGGGACACTCCCTATAATTCACCCCTCCACTTT. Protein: CASSWDTPYNSPLHF.

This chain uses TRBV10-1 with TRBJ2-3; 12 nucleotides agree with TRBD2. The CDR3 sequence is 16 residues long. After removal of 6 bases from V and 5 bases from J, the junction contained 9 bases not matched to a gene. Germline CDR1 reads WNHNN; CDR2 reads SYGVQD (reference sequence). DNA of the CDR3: TGCGCCAGCAGCCTAATCACTAGCGGGGGGCTAGATACGCAGTATTTT. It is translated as CASSLITSGGLDTQYF.